Listed below are T cell receptor beta chains from one sample, sequenced in a study of blood T cell repertoires in COVID-19. The method was immunoSEQ multiplex PCR; TCRdb's version includes in-frame clones alone and lacks a portion of them. The repertoire holds roughly 180,000 clones, with approximately 80% as singletons. What was sequenced was PBMCs or T cells enriched from blood (not recorded which). These receptors were obtained from a man over 45 who had recovered from COVID-19. Each CDR3 is given with its conserved first and last residue. A D gene is named only where the DNA matches it firmly. Rows give clone size only sometimes, using once, few, many, or a class for an expanded clone.

size	V	J	D	CDR3	DNA
-	TRBV19	TRBJ2-3	TRBD2	CASRAGTSSTDTQYF	TGTGCCAGTAGGGCCGGGACTAGCAGTACAGATACGCAGTATTTT
-	TRBV28	TRBJ1-1	-	CATEQNTEAFF	TGTGCCACCGAGCAGAACACTGAAGCTTTCTTT
-	TRBV12-3/TRBV12-4	TRBJ1-4	-	CASTLSGEKLFF	TGTGCCAGCACCCTATCGGGGGAAAAACTGTTTTTT
few	TRBV28	TRBJ1-2	-	CASRLEGYTF	TGTGCCAGCAGGTTAGAGGGCTACACCTTC
-	TRBV28	TRBJ1-2	-	CASRGNRVESYGYTF	TGTGCCAGCAGAGGGAACAGGGTAGAATCCTATGGCTACACCTTC
-	TRBV11-2	TRBJ2-6	-	CASSSTGSGANVLTF	TGTGCCAGCAGCTCCACAGGATCTGGGGCCAACGTCCTGACTTTC
-	TRBV5-6	TRBJ2-5	-	CASSQRTEWGTQYF	TGTGCCAGCAGCCAGAGGACAGAATGGGGGACCCAGTACTTC
-	TRBV19	TRBJ1-4	-	CASSAGVAGANEKLFF	TGTGCCAGTAGTGCCGGCGTGGCGGGGGCTAATGAAAAACTGTTTTTT
once	TRBV7-2	TRBJ2-2	TRBD2	CASSLSGVNTGELFF	TGTGCCAGCAGCTTGAGCGGGGTTAACACCGGGGAGCTGTTTTTT
-	TRBV6-5	TRBJ2-2	-	CASTRETGELFF	TGTGCCAGCACCAGGGAAACCGGGGAGCTGTTTTTT
-	TRBV9	TRBJ2-3	-	CASSVGLNTDTQYF	TGTGCCAGCAGCGTGGGACTCAACACAGATACGCAGTATTTT
once	TRBV3-1/TRBV3-2	TRBJ1-1	TRBD1	CASSQVPGGISRTEAFF	TGTGCCAGCAGCCAAGTCCCAGGGGGAATTTCTCGCACTGAAGCTTTCTTT
-	TRBV7-8	TRBJ1-6	-	CASSIIENSPLHF	TGTGCCAGCAGCATTATTGAGAATTCACCCCTCCACTTT
-	TRBV6-5	TRBJ2-7	TRBD2	CASRGLAGTEQYF	TGTGCCAGCCGGGGACTAGCGGGAACCGAGCAGTACTTC
-	TRBV24-1	TRBJ2-3	TRBD1	CATSAAGGLPDTQYF	TGTGCCACCAGTGCGGCAGGGGGTCTCCCAGATACGCAGTATTTT
-	TRBV9	TRBJ1-6	-	CASSVKQNSPLHF	TGTGCCAGCAGCGTAAAACAAAATTCACCCCTCCACTTT
-	TRBV27	TRBJ2-7	-	CARGLEQYF	TGTGCCAGAGGACTCGAGCAGTACTTC
-	TRBV2	TRBJ2-7	-	CASSVRRGAYEQYF	TGTGCCAGCAGTGTCCGCAGGGGGGCCTACGAGCAGTACTTC
few	TRBV11-1	TRBJ2-2	-	CASTDLRGGNTGELFF	TGTGCCAGCACCGACCTCAGGGGCGGGAACACCGGGGAGCTGTTTTTT
-	TRBV2	TRBJ1-6	-	CASKGRAGDSPLHF	TGTGCCAGCAAAGGACGGGCGGGTGATTCACCCCTCCACTTT
-	TRBV5-6	TRBJ2-7	TRBD2	CASSPLRTSGSSSYEQYF	TGTGCCAGCAGCCCCCTAAGGACTAGCGGGAGCAGCTCCTACGAGCAGTACTTC
few	TRBV5-1	TRBJ1-2	TRBD1	CASSLRQGGGYTF	TGCGCCAGCAGCCTTCGACAGGGGGGAGGCTACACCTTC
-	TRBV2	TRBJ1-6	-	CASSARTGSDSPLHF	TGTGCCAGCAGTGCCCGGACGGGATCGGATTCACCCCTCCACTTT
-	TRBV6-1	TRBJ2-5	-	CASSETWQETQYF	TGTGCCAGCAGTGAAACTTGGCAAGAGACCCAGTACTTC
-	TRBV5-1	TRBJ2-7	TRBD2	CASSLETLGLAAYEQYF	TGCGCCAGCAGCTTAGAAACCCTGGGACTAGCGGCATACGAGCAGTACTTC
-	TRBV28	TRBJ2-3	TRBD2	CASSPLAGVGDTQYF	TGTGCCAGCAGTCCACTAGCGGGAGTAGGAGATACGCAGTATTTT
-	TRBV9	TRBJ1-6	-	CASSVATLDSPLHF	TGTGCCAGCAGCGTAGCTACGTTGGATTCACCCCTCCACTTT
-	TRBV4-1	TRBJ1-1	TRBD1	CASSRGTGGANTEAFF	TGCGCCAGCAGCCGAGGGACAGGGGGCGCGAACACTGAAGCTTTCTTT
many	TRBV5-1	TRBJ1-1	TRBD1	CASSLAGTGTTTFMNTEAFF	TGCGCCAGCAGCTTGGCCGGGACAGGGACGACCACATTTATGAACACTGAAGCTTTCTTT
-	TRBV10-2	TRBJ1-1	-	CASSDLPQAAFF	TGCGCCAGCAGTGATCTCCCCCAAGCAGCTTTCTTT
once	TRBV11-3	TRBJ2-1	-	CASSLDDRRNEQFF	TGTGCCAGCAGCTTAGATGACAGGAGGAATGAGCAGTTCTTC
-	TRBV29-1	TRBJ2-7	TRBD1	CSVRTGAYEQYF	TGCAGCGTGCGGACAGGGGCCTACGAGCAGTACTTC
-	TRBV2	TRBJ2-2	-	CASALRESGELFF	TGTGCCAGTGCCCTCCGAGAGTCCGGGGAGCTGTTTTTT
-	TRBV7-2	TRBJ1-6	TRBD1	CASGRQGGLNSPLHF	TGTGCCAGCGGACGACAGGGAGGACTTAATTCACCCCTCCACTTT
-	TRBV19	TRBJ2-2	-	CASSRTGSSFGGELFF	TGTGCCAGTAGCCGCACGGGGAGCAGTTTCGGCGGGGAGCTGTTTTTT
-	TRBV18	TRBJ2-1	TRBD1	CASSPQLGQGYNEQFF	TGTGCCAGCTCACCTCAGTTAGGACAGGGGTACAATGAGCAGTTCTTC
-	TRBV28	TRBJ1-2	TRBD1	CASSFQGEYGYTF	TGTGCCAGCAGTTTTCAGGGGGAATATGGCTACACCTTC
-	TRBV7-3	TRBJ2-5	-	CASSLGVGETQYF	TGTGCCAGCAGCTTAGGAGTTGGGGAGACCCAGTACTTC
-	TRBV28	TRBJ2-2	-	CASSFEGSNTGELFF	TGTGCCAGCAGTTTTGAGGGATCGAACACCGGGGAGCTGTTTTTT
-	TRBV29-1	TRBJ2-7	-	CSVGPQSYEQYF	TGCAGCGTGGGGCCCCAGAGCTACGAGCAGTACTTC
-	TRBV6-5	TRBJ1-5	-	CASSYGQSYQPQHF	TGTGCCAGCAGTTACGGACAGTCCTATCAGCCCCAGCATTTT
-	TRBV2	TRBJ2-7	-	CASSEREYEQYF	TGTGCCAGCAGTGAACGAGAGTACGAGCAGTACTTC
-	TRBV5-4	TRBJ1-3	TRBD1	CASSRPQGDFGNTIYF	TGTGCCAGCAGCCGACCACAGGGGGATTTTGGAAACACCATATATTTT
-	TRBV18	TRBJ2-3	-	CASSPPLLDTQYF	TGTGCCAGCTCACCACCCCTTCTAGATACGCAGTATTTT
once	TRBV25-1	TRBJ2-7	-	CASSERTAYSYEQYF	TGTGCCAGCAGTGAAAGGACTGCTTACTCCTACGAGCAGTACTTC
-	TRBV12-5	TRBJ1-4	TRBD1	CASGLFRQGGEKLFF	TGTGCTAGTGGTTTGTTTAGACAGGGCGGTGAAAAACTGTTTTTT
-	TRBV6-5	TRBJ1-3	TRBD1	CASSFSGTGAIGTIYF	TGTGCCAGCAGTTTCTCCGGGACAGGGGCCATTGGCACCATATATTTT
-	TRBV9	TRBJ2-1	TRBD2	CASSVGEAGLYNEQFF	TGTGCCAGCAGCGTGGGGGAAGCGGGGCTATACAATGAGCAGTTCTTC